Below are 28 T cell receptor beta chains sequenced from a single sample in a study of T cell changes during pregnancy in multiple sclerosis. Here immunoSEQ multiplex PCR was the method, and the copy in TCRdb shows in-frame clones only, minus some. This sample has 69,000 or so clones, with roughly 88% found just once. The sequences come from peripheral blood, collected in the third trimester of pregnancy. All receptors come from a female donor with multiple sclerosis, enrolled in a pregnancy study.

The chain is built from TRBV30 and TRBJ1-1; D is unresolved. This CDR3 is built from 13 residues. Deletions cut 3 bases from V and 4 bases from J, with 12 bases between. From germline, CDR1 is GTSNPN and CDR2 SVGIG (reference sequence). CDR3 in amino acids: CAWRVLGSTEAFF. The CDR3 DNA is TGTGCCTGGAGGGTCCTGGGGAGCACTGAAGCTTTCTTT.

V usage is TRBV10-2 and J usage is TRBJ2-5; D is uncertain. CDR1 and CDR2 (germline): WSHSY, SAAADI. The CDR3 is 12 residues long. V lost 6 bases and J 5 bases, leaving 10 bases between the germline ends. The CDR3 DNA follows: TGCGCCAGCAGAACCGACGGGGAGACCCAGTACTTC. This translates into CASRTDGETQYF.

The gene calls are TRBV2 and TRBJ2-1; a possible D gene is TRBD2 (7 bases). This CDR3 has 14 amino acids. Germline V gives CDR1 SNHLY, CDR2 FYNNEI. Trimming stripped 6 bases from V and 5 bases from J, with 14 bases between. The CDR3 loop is CASRKGGTHNEQFF. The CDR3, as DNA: TGTGCCAGCAGGAAGGGGGGGACACACAATGAGCAGTTCTTC.

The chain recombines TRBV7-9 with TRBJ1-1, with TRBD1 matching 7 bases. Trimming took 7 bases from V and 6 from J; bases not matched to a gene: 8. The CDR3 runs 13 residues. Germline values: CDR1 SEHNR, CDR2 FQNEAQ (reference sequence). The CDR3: CASTLQGEAEAFF. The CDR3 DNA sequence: TGTGCCAGCACCCTCCAGGGGGAGGCTGAAGCTTTCTTT.

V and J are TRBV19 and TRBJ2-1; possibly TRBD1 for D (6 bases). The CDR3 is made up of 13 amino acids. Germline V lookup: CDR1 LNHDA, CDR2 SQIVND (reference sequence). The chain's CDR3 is CATGRTANNEQFF. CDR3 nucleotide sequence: TGTGCGACGGGGCGGACAGCGAACAATGAGCAGTTCTTC. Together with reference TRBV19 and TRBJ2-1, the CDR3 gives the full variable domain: DGGITQSPKYLFRKEGQNVTLSCEQNLNHDAMYWYRQDPGQGLRLIYYSQIVNDFQKGDIAEGYSVSREKKESFPLTVTSAQKNPTAFYLCATGRTANNEQFFGPGTRLTVL.

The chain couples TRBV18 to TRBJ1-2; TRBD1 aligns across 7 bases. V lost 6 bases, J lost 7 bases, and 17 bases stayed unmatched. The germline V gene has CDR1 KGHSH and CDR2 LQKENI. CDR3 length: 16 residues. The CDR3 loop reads CASSLGSTGYLGGYTF. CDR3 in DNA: TGTGCCAGCTCCCTCGGCTCGACAGGGTATCTGGGTGGCTACACCTTC.

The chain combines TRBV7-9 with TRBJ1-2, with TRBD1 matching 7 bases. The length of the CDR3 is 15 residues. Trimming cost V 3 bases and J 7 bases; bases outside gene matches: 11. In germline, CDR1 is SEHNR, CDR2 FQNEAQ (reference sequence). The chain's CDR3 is CASSFPNRGEGGYTF. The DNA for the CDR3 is TGTGCCAGCAGCTTTCCTAACAGGGGAGAAGGTGGCTACACCTTC.

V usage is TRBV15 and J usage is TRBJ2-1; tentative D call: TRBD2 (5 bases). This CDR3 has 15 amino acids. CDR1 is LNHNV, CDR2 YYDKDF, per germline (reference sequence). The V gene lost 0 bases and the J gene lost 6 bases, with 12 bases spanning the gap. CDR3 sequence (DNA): TGTGCCACCAGCAGAGATCTTGTCACTAGCAATGAGCAGTTCTTC. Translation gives CATSRDLVTSNEQFF.

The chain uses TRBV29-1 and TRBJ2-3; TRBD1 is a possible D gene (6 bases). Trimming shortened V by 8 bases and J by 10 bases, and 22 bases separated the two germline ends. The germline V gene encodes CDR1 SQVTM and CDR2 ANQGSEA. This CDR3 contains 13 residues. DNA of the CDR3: TGCAGCTCTGGGGACACTTCGGCGACGGCGCAGTATTTT. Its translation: CSSGDTSATAQYF.

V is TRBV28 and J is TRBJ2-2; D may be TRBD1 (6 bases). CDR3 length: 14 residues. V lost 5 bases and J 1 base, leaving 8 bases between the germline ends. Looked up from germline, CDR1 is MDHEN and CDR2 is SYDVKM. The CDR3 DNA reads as TGTGCCAGCAGTCTGACAGGGAACACCGGGGAGCTGTTTTTT. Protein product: CASSLTGNTGELFF.

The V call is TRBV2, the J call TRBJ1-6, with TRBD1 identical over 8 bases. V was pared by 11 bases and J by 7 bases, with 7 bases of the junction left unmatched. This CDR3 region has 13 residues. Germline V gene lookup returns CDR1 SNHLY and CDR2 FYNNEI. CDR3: CASGQGLNSPLHF. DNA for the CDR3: TGTGCCTCCGGACAGGGCCTCAATTCACCCCTCCACTTT.

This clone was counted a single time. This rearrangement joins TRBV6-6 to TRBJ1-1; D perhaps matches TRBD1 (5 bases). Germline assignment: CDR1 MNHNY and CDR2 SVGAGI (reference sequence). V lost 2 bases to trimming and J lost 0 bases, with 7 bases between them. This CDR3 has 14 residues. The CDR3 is CASSYGAMNTEAFF. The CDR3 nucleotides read TGTGCCAGCAGTTACGGGGCTATGAACACTGAAGCTTTCTTT.

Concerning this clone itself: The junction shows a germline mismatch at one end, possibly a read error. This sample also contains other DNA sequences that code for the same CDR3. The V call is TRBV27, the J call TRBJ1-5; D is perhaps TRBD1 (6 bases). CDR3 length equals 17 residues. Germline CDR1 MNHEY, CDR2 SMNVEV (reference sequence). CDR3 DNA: TGTGCCAGCAGTTTACTCGGGGGGGCCAGGGGCAATCAACCCCAGCATTTT. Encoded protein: CASSLLGGARGNQPQHF.

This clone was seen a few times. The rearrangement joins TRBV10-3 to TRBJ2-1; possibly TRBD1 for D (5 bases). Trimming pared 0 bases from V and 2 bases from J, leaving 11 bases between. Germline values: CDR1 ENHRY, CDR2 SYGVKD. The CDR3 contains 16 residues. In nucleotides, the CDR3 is TGTGCCATCAGTGAGTCGAACAGGATGGCCTACAATGAGCAGTTCTTC. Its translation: CAISESNRMAYNEQFF.

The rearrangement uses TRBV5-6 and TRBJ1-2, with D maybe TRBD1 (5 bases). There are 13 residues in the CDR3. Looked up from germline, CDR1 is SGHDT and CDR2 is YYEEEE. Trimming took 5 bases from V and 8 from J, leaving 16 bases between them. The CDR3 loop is CASRYGTLGGYTF. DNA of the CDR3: TGTGCCAGCAGATATGGGACTCTAGGGGGCTACACCTTC.

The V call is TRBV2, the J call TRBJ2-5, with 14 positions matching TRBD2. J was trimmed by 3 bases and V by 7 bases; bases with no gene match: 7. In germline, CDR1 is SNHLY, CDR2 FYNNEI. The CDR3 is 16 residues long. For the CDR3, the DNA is TGTGCCAGCAAAACTCCGGGACTAGCGGGGGAAGAGACCCAGTACTTC. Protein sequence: CASKTPGLAGEETQYF.

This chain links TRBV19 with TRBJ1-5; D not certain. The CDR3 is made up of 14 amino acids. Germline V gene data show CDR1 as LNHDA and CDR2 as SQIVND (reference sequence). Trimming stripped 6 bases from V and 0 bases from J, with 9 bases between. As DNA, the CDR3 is TGTGCCAGTAGCACAATTCATAGCAATCAGCCCCAGCATTTT. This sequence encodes CASSTIHSNQPQHF.

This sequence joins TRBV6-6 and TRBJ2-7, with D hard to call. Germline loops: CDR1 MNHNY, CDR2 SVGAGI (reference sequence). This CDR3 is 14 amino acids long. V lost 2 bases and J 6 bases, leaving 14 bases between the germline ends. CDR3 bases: TGTGCCAGCAGTTACGACTGGCCGCCGTCCGAGCAGTACTTC. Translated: CASSYDWPPSEQYF.

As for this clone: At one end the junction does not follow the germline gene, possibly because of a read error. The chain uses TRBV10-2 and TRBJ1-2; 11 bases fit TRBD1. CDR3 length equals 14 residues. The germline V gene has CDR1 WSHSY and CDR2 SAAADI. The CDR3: CASSDGQGAGGYTF. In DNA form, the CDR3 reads TGCGCCAGTAGTGATGGACAGGGGGCAGGAGGCTACACCTTC.

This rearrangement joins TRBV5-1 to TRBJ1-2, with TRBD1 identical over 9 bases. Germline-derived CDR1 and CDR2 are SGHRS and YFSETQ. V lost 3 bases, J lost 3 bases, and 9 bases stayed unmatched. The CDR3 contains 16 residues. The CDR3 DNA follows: TGCGCCAGCAGCTACCAATTGACAGGGGGTGACTATGGCTACACCTTC. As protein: CASSYQLTGGDYGYTF.

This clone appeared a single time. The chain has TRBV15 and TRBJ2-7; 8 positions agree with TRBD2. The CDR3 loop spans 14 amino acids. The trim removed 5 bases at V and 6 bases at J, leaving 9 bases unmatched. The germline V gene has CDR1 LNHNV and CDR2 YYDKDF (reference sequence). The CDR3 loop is CATSSQRGNAEQYF. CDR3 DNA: TGTGCCACCAGCTCTCAGCGGGGGAATGCCGAGCAGTACTTC.

CDR3 in DNA: TGTGCCAGCAGCGTAGGGGGGGGCCCAGATACGCAGTATTTT. It is translated as CASSVGGGPDTQYF. The rearrangement uses TRBV9 and TRBJ2-3; D is possibly TRBD2 (7 bases). This CDR3 contains 14 residues. Per germline, CDR1 SGDLS and CDR2 YYNGEE. V was trimmed by 0 bases and J by 4 bases, leaving 9 bases between them.

The CDR3 DNA follows: TGTGCTCTGAGACAGGGGGCCCACTCATCCTACGAGCAGTACTTC. This translates into CALRQGAHSSYEQYF. The rearrangement joins TRBV30 to TRBJ2-7; 10 positions match TRBD1. CDR1 is GTSNPN, CDR2 SVGIG, per germline (reference sequence). This CDR3 is built from 15 residues.

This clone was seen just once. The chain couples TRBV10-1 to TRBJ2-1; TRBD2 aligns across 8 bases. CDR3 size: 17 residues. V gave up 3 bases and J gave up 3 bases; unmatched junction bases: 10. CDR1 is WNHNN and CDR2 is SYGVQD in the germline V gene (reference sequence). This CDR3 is CASSDHKTGTSYNEQFF. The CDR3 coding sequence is TGCGCCAGCAGTGACCACAAAACCGGGACTAGCTACAATGAGCAGTTCTTC.

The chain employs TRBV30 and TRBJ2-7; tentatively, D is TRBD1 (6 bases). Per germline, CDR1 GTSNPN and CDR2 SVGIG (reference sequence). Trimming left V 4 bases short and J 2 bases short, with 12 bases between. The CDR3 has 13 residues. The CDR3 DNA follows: TGTGCCTGGAAGGGGGTAGGGACCTACGAGCAGTACTTC. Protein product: CAWKGVGTYEQYF.

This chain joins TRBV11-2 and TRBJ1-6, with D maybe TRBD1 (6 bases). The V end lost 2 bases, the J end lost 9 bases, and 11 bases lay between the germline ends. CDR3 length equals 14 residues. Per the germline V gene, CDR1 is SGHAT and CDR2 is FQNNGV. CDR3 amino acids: CASSLSGTSSPLHF. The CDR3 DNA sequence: TGTGCCAGCAGCTTATCCGGGACATCTTCACCCCTCCACTTT.

The CDR3 loop is CASSYSTGLETEAFF. For the CDR3, the DNA is TGTGCCAGCAGTTACTCGACGGGGTTGGAAACTGAAGCTTTCTTT. The genes are TRBV6-5 and TRBJ1-1; no clear D gene. The CDR3 contains 15 residues. Germline-derived CDR1 and CDR2 are MNHEY and SVGAGI. Trimming pared 0 bases from V and 5 bases from J, leaving 13 bases between.

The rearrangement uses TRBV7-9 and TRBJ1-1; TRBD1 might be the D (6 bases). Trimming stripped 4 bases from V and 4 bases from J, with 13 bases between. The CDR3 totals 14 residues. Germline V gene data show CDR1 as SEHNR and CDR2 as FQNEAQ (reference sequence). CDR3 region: CASSSRGGGTEAFF. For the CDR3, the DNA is TGTGCCAGCAGCTCAAGGGGGGGAGGCACTGAAGCTTTCTTT.